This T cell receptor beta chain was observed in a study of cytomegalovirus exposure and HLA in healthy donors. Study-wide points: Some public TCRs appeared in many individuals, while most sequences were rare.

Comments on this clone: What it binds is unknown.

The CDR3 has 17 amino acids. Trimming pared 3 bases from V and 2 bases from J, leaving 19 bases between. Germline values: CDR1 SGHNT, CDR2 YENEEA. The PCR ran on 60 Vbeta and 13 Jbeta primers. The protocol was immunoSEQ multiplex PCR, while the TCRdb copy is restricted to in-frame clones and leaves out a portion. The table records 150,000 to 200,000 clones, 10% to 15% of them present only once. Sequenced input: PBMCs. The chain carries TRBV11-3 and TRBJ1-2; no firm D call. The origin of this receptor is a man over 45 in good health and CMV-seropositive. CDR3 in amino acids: CASSFFTAGQRNYGYTF. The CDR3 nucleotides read TGTGCCAGCAGCTTTTTTACCGCAGGTCAAAGAAACTATGGCTACACCTTC.